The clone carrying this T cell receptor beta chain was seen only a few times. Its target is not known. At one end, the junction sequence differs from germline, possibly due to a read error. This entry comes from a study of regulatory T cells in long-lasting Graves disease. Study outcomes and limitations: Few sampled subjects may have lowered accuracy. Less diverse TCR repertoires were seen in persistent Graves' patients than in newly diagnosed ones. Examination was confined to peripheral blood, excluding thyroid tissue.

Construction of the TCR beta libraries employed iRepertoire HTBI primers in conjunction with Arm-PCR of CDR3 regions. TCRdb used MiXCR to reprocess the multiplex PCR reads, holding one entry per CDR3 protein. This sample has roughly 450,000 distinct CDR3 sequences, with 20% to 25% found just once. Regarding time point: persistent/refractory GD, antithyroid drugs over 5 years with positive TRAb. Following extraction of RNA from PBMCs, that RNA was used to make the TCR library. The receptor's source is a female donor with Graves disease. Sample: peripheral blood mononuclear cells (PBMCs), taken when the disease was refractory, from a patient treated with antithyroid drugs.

The CDR3 loop reads CACSSGFLNTGELFF. CDR3 nucleotides: TGTGCCTGCAGTTCGGGATTTCTCAACACCGGGGAGCTGTTTTTT. The V gene is TRBV6-5, the J gene TRBJ2-2, with D tentatively TRBD2 (5 bases). Germline loops: CDR1 MNHEY, CDR2 SVGAGI. The CDR3 is made up of 15 amino acids.